The 14 T cell receptor beta chains in this list originate from one sample, sequenced in a study of T cells after yellow fever vaccination. TCRdb used MiXCR to reprocess the 5' RACE reads, holding one entry per CDR3 protein. The sample has 620,000 or so distinct CDR3 sequences, less than 20% seen once. The sample here was PBMCs, taken about 5 days after the first yellow fever vaccination. The receptors shown here come from a man younger than 30 who received the YFV17D yellow fever vaccine.

This clonotype has just a few counts. The V call is TRBV6-5, the J call TRBJ1-4; the D gene is possibly TRBD1 (5 bases). The germline gives CDR1 MNHEY, CDR2 SVGAGI. The CDR3 sequence is 13 residues long. The V and J ends lost 2 bases and 8 bases respectively, with 9 bases between them. The CDR3 is CASSYRGREKLFF. Written as DNA, the CDR3 is TGTGCCAGCAGTTACAGGGGCCGGGAAAAACTGTTTTTT.

This rearrangement joins TRBV4-1 to TRBJ2-2, with unresolved D. The CDR3 runs to 15 residues. Germline loops: CDR1 MGHRA, CDR2 YSYEKL. Trimming shortened V by 3 bases and J by 1 base, and 9 bases separated the two germline ends. This CDR3 is CASSQYQGNTGELFF. CDR3 nucleotides: TGCGCCAGCAGCCAGTATCAAGGGAACACCGGGGAGCTGTTTTTT.

CDR3 in amino acids: CASGTFPGAHRTDTQYF. For the CDR3, the DNA is TGTGCTAGTGGTACCTTCCCCGGCGCCCACCGCACAGATACGCAGTATTTT. The chain couples TRBV12-5 to TRBJ2-3; D is undetermined. The CDR3 consists of 17 residues. From germline, CDR1 is LGHNT and CDR2 FRNRAP. V gave up 5 bases and J gave up 1 base, with 19 bases separating them.

There are many counts of this clonotype. The chain joins TRBV5-1 to TRBJ1-1; D gene ambiguous. V lost 5 bases to trimming and J lost 3 bases, with 14 bases between them. The CDR3 spans 14 residues. The V gene's germline CDR1 is SGHRS and CDR2 YFSETQ. The CDR3 here is CASRGIKEHTEAFF. CDR3 sequence (DNA): TGCGCCAGCAGGGGTATAAAGGAGCACACTGAAGCTTTCTTT.

This clonotype was seen only a few times. CDR3 in DNA: TGCAGCGTTGACCCCGCTCGCAGGGGCAGGGAGACCCAGTACTTC. This translates into CSVDPARRGRETQYF. The chain couples TRBV29-1 to TRBJ2-5; D might be TRBD1 (6 bases). Trimming removed 3 bases at V and 5 bases at J, with 19 bases between. Germline CDR1 and CDR2: SQVTM and ANQGSEA. The CDR3 length is 15 residues.

The V call is TRBV11-2, the J call TRBJ2-3; the D is unclear. Germline V lookup: CDR1 SGHAT, CDR2 FQNNGV. V was trimmed by 7 bases and J by 3 bases, leaving 17 bases between them. This CDR3 has 15 residues. CDR3 protein: CASNRRGSITDTQYF. In DNA, the CDR3 is TGTGCCAGCAACCGTCGCGGTAGTATAACAGATACGCAGTATTTT.

This clonotype was observed a few times. This chain joins TRBV18 and TRBJ1-5; the D is unclear. Germline CDR1 reads KGHSH; CDR2 reads LQKENI. V was cut by 6 bases and J by 3 bases, with 12 bases left in between. The CDR3 runs to 14 residues. The CDR3 nucleotides read TGTGCCAGCTCCACTGCGGGGAACAATCAGCCCCAGCATTTT. Its translation: CASSTAGNNQPQHF.

This chain joins TRBV9 and TRBJ2-3; D is unclear. Trimming cost V 6 bases and J 0 bases, with 11 bases left between them. This CDR3 comprises 14 residues. In germline, CDR1 is SGDLS, CDR2 YYNGEE. The CDR3 loop is CASKGRSSTDTQYF. CDR3 DNA: TGTGCCAGCAAGGGCAGGTCGAGCACAGATACGCAGTATTTT.

The chain uses TRBV18 and TRBJ1-4; the D gene is possibly TRBD1 (6 bases). V lost 6 bases and J 4 bases, leaving 15 bases between the germline ends. Germline V lookup: CDR1 KGHSH, CDR2 LQKENI. CDR3 length: 15 amino acids. CDR3 coding DNA: TGTGCCAGCTCCCCCCGGGGGCCGAATAATGAAAAACTGTTTTTT. It specifies CASSPRGPNNEKLFF. Using reference TRBV18 and TRBJ1-4 for the parts outside the CDR3, the full variable domain is NAGVMQNPRHLVRRRGQEARLRCSPMKGHSHVYWYRQLPEEGLKFMVYLQKENIIDESGMPKERFSAEFPKEGPSILRIQQVVRGDSAAYFCASSPRGPNNEKLFFGSGTQLSVL.

This clonotype has only a few counts. V is TRBV10-3 and J is TRBJ2-6, with a possible D match to TRBD2 (5 bases). Germline assignment: CDR1 ENHRY and CDR2 SYGVKD. Trimming took 2 bases from V and 1 from J, leaving 12 bases between them. The CDR3 runs 17 residues. The CDR3 loop is CAISETGTGSGANVLTF. In DNA, the CDR3 is TGTGCCATCAGTGAGACGGGTACGGGATCTGGGGCCAACGTCCTGACTTTC.

This chain links TRBV7-2 with TRBJ1-5; no clear D gene. Trimming took 5 bases from V and 6 from J, leaving 11 bases between them. The CDR3 is 13 amino acids. Germline V gives CDR1 SGHTA, CDR2 FQGNSA. The CDR3 DNA is TGTGCCAGCAGCAGGGCGATGAGTCAGCCCCAGCATTTT. Translation gives CASSRAMSQPQHF.

The rearrangement links TRBV5-1 to TRBJ2-3; no reliable D call. V lost 6 bases to trimming and J lost 3 bases, with 8 bases between them. The CDR3 covers 12 residues. The germline V gene encodes CDR1 SGHRS and CDR2 YFSETQ. The CDR3 DNA reads TGCGCCAGCAACTGGCCGACAGATACGCAGTATTTT. Amino acids: CASNWPTDTQYF.

A few counts support this clonotype. The V and J genes are TRBV20-1 and TRBJ1-2; TRBD1 matches at 8 bases. The CDR3 runs 15 residues. Germline V CDR1 and CDR2: DFQATT, SNEGSKA (reference sequence). The junction had 8 bases not matched to a gene; V was cut back by 5 bases and J by 0 bases. The DNA for the CDR3 is TGCAGTGCTCTCAACGGACAGGGAGCTAACTATGGCTACACCTTC. Protein product: CSALNGQGANYGYTF.

This rearrangement joins TRBV6-1 to TRBJ2-7, with 8 bases aligning to TRBD2. This CDR3 region has 17 residues. Germline CDR1 is MNHNS and CDR2 is SASEGT. Trimming cost V 4 bases and J 1 base; bases outside gene matches: 12. CDR3 nucleotides: TGTGCCAGCAGTGTCTTCCGGGGGGGGGAAGCGTCCTACGAGCAGTACGTC. Translating gives CASSVFRGGEASYEQYV.